The next 16 T cell receptor beta chains were all read from a single sample in a study of brain T cells in children with intractable seizures. Libraries were prepared by immunoSEQ multiplex PCR; TCRdb keeps only in-frame clonotypes and omits some of them. The table shows tens of thousands of clones, with roughly 94% occurring only once. The starting material was peripheral blood, obtained at surgery. These TCRs come from a boy between 10 and 17 years old with focal cortical dysplasia and intractable seizures.

In regard to this clone: At the DNA level, this CDR3 is encoded by other sequences in the same sample as well. The genes are TRBV5-1 and TRBJ1-2; no definite D call. Germline lookup yields CDR1 SGHRS and CDR2 YFSETQ. Between the trimmed V and J ends, which lost 0 bases and 2 bases, there was a span of 5 bases. This CDR3 comprises 13 residues. CDR3 residues: CASSLGGNYGYTF. CDR3 coding DNA: TGCGCCAGCAGCTTGGGAGGGAACTATGGCTACACCTTC.

The V call is TRBV27, the J call TRBJ1-6; no clear D gene. The CDR3 contains 19 residues. V lost 3 bases and J 9 bases, leaving 27 bases between the germline ends. Germline CDR1 and CDR2: MNHEY and SMNVEV (reference sequence). CDR3 sequence (DNA): TGTGCCAGCAGTTTTAGGCCCTTGGCTGCCAACATGGGCGGTTCACCCCTCCACTTT. The encoded protein is CASSFRPLAANMGGSPLHF.

This clone was counted a single time. This chain connects TRBV5-8 to TRBJ2-3; TRBD2 aligns across 9 bases. V lost 1 base and J lost 8; bases outside the gene matches: 8. This CDR3 is 15 amino acids long. Germline V lookup: CDR1 SGHTS, CDR2 YDEGEE. The CDR3 DNA is TGTGCCAGCAGCTTGCCCCGCGGGAGGGCCGGTACGCAGTATTTT. It codes for CASSLPRGRAGTQYF.

This clone appeared a few times. V and J are TRBV7-9 and TRBJ2-7; TRBD2 matches 8 bases. Germline V gene lookup returns CDR1 SEHNR and CDR2 FQNEAQ (reference sequence). V lost 1 base, J lost 2 bases, and 10 bases stayed unmatched. The CDR3 has 17 amino acids. The CDR3 spells CASSLGSTSGPPYEQYV. The CDR3 nucleotides are TGTGCCAGCAGCTTAGGGAGCACTAGCGGCCCTCCCTACGAGCAGTACGTC.

The chain joins TRBV7-4 to TRBJ2-3; TRBD2 is a possible D gene (6 bases). The CDR3 runs 16 residues. Germline V CDR1 and CDR2: SGHVT, SQSDAQ. Trimming removed 3 bases at V and 2 bases at J, with 15 bases between. CDR3 sequence: CASSFPQEGDTDTQYF. CDR3 coding DNA: TGTGCCAGCAGCTTCCCCCAGGAGGGTGACACAGATACGCAGTATTTT.

The V and J genes are TRBV14 and TRBJ2-1; D is perhaps TRBD1 (7 bases). V shed 4 bases and J shed 5 bases, with 15 bases lying between them. The CDR3 loop spans 15 amino acids. Germline CDR1 is SGHDN and CDR2 is FVKESK. This CDR3 is CASSPWRGPNNEQFF. The DNA for the CDR3 is TGTGCCAGCAGCCCCTGGAGGGGGCCCAACAATGAGCAGTTCTTC.

The rearrangement uses TRBV7-9 and TRBJ1-3, with D uncertain. CDR1 is SEHNR and CDR2 is FQNEAQ in the germline V gene (reference sequence). The germline V and J ends were trimmed by 7 bases and 4 bases, with 14 bases remaining between them. CDR3 length: 14 amino acids. The CDR3 here is CASTEVTGGNTIYF. The CDR3 DNA follows: TGTGCCAGCACGGAGGTGACCGGCGGAAACACCATATATTTT.

The chain recombines TRBV19 with TRBJ1-2, with 8 positions matching TRBD1. The V gene's germline CDR1 is LNHDA and CDR2 SQIVND (reference sequence). The CDR3 totals 17 residues. V dropped 3 bases and J dropped 2; count of bases not matched to a gene: 11. The chain's CDR3 is CASSIRWDRRANYGYTF. Here the CDR3 DNA reads TGTGCCAGTAGTATCCGCTGGGACAGGCGTGCAAACTATGGCTACACCTTC.

The V call is TRBV3-1 (or the pseudogene TRBV3-2), the J call TRBJ1-2, with D uncertain. Germline V gene data show CDR1 as LGHDT and CDR2 as YNNKEL (reference sequence). This CDR3 spans 12 amino acids. V was shortened by 0 bases and J by 6 bases, with 5 bases between the two germline ends. As DNA, the CDR3 is TGTGCCAGCAGCCAAGAGGGAGATGGCTACACCTTC. Residues: CASSQEGDGYTF.

This chain joins TRBV7-6 and TRBJ1-1; 8 positions agree with TRBD1. V gave up 2 bases and J gave up 1 base; unmatched junction bases: 3. This CDR3 comprises 15 residues. Germline V gives CDR1 SGHVS, CDR2 FNYEAQ. The CDR3: CASSLPTGGNTEAFF. The CDR3 DNA follows: TGTGCCAGCAGCTTACCCACAGGGGGGAACACTGAAGCTTTCTTT.

The V call is TRBV24-1, the J call TRBJ1-2; maybe TRBD1 (5 bases). Germline CDR1 and CDR2: KGHDR and SFDVKD. Trimming cost V 1 base and J 5 bases, with 10 bases left between them. There are 14 residues in the CDR3. The DNA for the CDR3 is TGTGCCACCAGTGATTTCGACAGTCCTTATGGCTACACCTTC. It yields the protein CATSDFDSPYGYTF.

The J gene is TRBJ1-5, the V gene TRBV2, with D uncertain. Germline values: CDR1 SNHLY, CDR2 FYNNEI. CDR3 size: 15 residues. Deletions cut 3 bases from V and 7 bases from J, with 16 bases between. This chain's CDR3 is CASSDRRRVAQPQHF. In nucleotides, the CDR3 is TGTGCCAGCAGTGATCGTAGGAGGGTGGCCCAGCCCCAGCATTTT.

The V gene is TRBV27, the J gene TRBJ1-1; TRBD1 matches at 8 bases. CDR3 length equals 14 residues. Germline CDR1 reads MNHEY; CDR2 reads SMNVEV (reference sequence). V lost 6 bases and J lost 4; bases outside the gene matches: 7. Here the CDR3 reads CASRSPTGGTEAFF. The CDR3 coding sequence is TGTGCCAGCAGATCTCCTACAGGGGGCACTGAAGCTTTCTTT.

V and J are TRBV30 and TRBJ2-6, with unresolved D. CDR3 length: 15 amino acids. The V and J ends lost 2 bases and 0 bases respectively, with 8 bases between them. Germline V gene sequence: CDR1 GTSNPN, CDR2 SVGIG (reference sequence). This CDR3 is CAWSHGSSGANVLTF. CDR3 DNA: TGTGCCTGGAGTCACGGTAGCTCTGGGGCCAACGTCCTGACTTTC.

This rearrangement joins TRBV4-1 to TRBJ1-2, with 7 bases lining up with TRBD1. Per germline, CDR1 MGHRA and CDR2 YSYEKL. The CDR3 covers 18 residues. Trimming cost V 2 bases and J 4 bases; bases outside gene matches: 16. The CDR3 DNA reads TGCGCCAGCAGCCAAAGGACCGGGACAGTTTTGAGGGGCTATGGCTACACCTTC. Translating it yields CASSQRTGTVLRGYGYTF.

This chain connects TRBV28 to TRBJ2-2; TRBD2 might be the D (6 bases). This CDR3 comprises 17 residues. Germline CDR1 is MDHEN and CDR2 is SYDVKM. V dropped 2 bases and J dropped 5 bases, with 18 bases sitting between them. CDR3 DNA sequence: TGTGCCAGCAGTTTACTAAATAAGGGACTTAGGACCGGGGAGCTGTTTTTT. Amino acids: CASSLLNKGLRTGELFF.